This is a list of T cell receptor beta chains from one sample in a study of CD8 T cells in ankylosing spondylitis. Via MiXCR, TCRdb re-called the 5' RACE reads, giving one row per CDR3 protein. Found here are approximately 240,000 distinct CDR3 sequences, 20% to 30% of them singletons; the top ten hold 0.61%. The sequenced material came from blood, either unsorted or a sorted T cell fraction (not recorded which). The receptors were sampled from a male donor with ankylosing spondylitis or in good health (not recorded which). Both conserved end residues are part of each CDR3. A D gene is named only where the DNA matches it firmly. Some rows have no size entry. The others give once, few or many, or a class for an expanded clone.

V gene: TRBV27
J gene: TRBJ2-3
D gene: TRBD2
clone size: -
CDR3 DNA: TGTGCCAGCAGACCGCAGTCCCCTAGCGGGGGGGCAGGTACGCAGTATTTT
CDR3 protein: CASRPQSPSGGAGTQYF

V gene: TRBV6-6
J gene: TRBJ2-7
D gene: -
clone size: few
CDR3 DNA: TGTGCCAGCAGTCCCCAAGGTGGGCGATTGTACTTC
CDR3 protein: CASSPQGGRLYF

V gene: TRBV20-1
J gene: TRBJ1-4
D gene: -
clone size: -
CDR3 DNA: TGCAGTGCTATGCGGGATGAAAAACTGTTTTTT
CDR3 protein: CSAMRDEKLFF

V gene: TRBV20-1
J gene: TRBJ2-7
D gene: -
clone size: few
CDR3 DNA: TGCAGTGCTACTGATACGACGTTGGGGGGCTACGAGCAGTACTTC
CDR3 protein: CSATDTTLGGYEQYF

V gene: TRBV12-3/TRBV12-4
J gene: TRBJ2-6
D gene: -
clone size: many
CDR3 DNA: TGTGCCAGCAGTTTAACCCACTCTGGGGCCAACGTCCTGACTTTC
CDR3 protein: CASSLTHSGANVLTF

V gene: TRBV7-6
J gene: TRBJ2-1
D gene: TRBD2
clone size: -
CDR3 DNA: TGTGCCAGCAGCTCTCCACCAGCGGGGGGCCCATATTACAATGAGCAGTTCTTC
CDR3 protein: CASSSPPAGGPYYNEQFF

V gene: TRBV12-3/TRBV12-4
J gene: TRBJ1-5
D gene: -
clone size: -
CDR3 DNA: TGTGCCAGCAGTCCGGCTGGGGGCCAGCCCCAGCATTTT
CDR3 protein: CASSPAGGQPQHF

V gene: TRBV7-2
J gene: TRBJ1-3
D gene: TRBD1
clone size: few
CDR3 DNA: TGTGCCAGCAGCTTGGGGGGACAGCGATCTGGAAACACCATATATTTT
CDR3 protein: CASSLGGQRSGNTIYF

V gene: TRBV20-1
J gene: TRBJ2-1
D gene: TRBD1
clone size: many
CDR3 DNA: TGCAGTGCTAGAGGCGCGGACAGGGGATGGGAGCAGTTCTTC
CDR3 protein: CSARGADRGWEQFF

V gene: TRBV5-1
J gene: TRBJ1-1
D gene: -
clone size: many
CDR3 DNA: TGCGCCAGCAGCCCGGGACTTGCGAACACTGAAGCTTTCTTT
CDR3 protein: CASSPGLANTEAFF

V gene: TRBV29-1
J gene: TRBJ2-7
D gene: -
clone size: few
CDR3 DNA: TGCAGCGTTGGCTTGGGGACCCATAGCTCGGGGGAGCAGTACTTC
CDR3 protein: CSVGLGTHSSGEQYF

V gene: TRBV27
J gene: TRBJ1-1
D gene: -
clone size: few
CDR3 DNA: TGTGCCACCGTCGACAGAGGGTCCACTGAAGCTTTCTTT
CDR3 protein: CATVDRGSTEAFF

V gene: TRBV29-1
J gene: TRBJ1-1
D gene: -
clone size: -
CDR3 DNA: TGCAGCGCCTCAGCATGGTTGGGGAACACTGAAGCTTTCTTT
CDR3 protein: CSASAWLGNTEAFF

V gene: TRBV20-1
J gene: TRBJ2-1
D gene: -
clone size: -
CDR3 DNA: TGCAGTGCCGGGGCTGGCGCCTACAATGAGCAGTTCTTC
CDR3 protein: CSAGAGAYNEQFF

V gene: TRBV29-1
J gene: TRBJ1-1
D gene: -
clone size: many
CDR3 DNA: TGCAGCGTTCGTCACATAGGGGGCACTGAAGCTTTCTTT
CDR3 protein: CSVRHIGGTEAFF

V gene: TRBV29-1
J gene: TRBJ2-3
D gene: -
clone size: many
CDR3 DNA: TGCAGCGTTCAGGGGCTTAGCACAGATACGCAGTATTTT
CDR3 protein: CSVQGLSTDTQYF

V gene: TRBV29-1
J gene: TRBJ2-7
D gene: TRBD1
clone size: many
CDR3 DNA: TGCAGCGCGCAACCCGGGACAGGGGGAACCTACGAGCAGTACTTC
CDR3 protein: CSAQPGTGGTYEQYF

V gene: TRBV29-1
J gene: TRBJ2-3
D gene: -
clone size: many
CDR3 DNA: TGCAGCGTTGAACCAGGAGGAGATACGCAGTATTTT
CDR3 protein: CSVEPGGDTQYF

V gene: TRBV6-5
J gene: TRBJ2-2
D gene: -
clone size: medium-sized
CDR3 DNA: TGTGCCAGCACTCAGAGTCAGTCCGCCGGGGAGCTGTTTTTT
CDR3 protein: CASTQSQSAGELFF

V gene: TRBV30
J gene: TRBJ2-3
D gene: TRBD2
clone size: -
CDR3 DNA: TGTGCCCGCTCCCGGGTTAGCGGGGGAACAGATACGCAGTATTTT
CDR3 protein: CARSRVSGGTDTQYF

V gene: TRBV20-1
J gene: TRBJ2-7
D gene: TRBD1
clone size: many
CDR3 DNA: TGCAGTGCTAGCCAACAGGGGGCCTCCTACGAGCAGTACTTC
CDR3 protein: CSASQQGASYEQYF

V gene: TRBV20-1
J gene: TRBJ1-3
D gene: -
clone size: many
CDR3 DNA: TGCAGTGCAGAAGACACAAACTCTGGAAACACCATATATTTT
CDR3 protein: CSAEDTNSGNTIYF

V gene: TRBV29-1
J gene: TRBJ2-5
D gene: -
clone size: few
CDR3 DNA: TGCAGCGTTAGCGTGGGACTGAGAGAGACCCAGTACTTC
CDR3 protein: CSVSVGLRETQYF

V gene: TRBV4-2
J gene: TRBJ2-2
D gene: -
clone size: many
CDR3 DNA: TGTGCCAGCAGCCAGGGGCAGGGCACCGGGGAGCTGTTTTTT
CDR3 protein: CASSQGQGTGELFF

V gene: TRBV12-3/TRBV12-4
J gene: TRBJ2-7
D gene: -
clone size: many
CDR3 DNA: TGTGCCAGCAGTTTGGTCAGCGAGCAGTACTTC
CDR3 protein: CASSLVSEQYF

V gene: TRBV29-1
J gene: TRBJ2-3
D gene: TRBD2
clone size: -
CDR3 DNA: TGCAGCGTTGAAGATCCACTAGCGGGGGGTGGGGATACGCAGTATTTT
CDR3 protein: CSVEDPLAGGGDTQYF

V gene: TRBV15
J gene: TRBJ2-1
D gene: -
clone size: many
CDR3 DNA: TGTGCCACCAGCAGAGAGATCGTCAAGGCGCAGTTCTTC
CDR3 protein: CATSREIVKAQFF

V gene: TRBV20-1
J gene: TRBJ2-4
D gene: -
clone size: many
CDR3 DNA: TGCAGTGCTAGAGGGACATTTGCCAAAAACATTCAGTACTTC
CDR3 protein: CSARGTFAKNIQYF

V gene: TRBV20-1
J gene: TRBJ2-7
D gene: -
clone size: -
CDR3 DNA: TGCAGCGGGTCACGCGCGGGGCCGTTCTACGAGCAGTACTTC
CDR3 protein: CSGSRAGPFYEQYF

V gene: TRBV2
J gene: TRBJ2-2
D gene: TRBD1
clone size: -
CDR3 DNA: TGTGCCAGCAGTTTTGACAGGGTTCCCGGGGAGCTGTTTTTT
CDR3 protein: CASSFDRVPGELFF

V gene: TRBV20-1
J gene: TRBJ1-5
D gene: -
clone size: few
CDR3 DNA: TGCAGTGTCCGGCCGAGCAATCAGCCCCAGCATTTT
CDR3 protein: CSVRPSNQPQHF

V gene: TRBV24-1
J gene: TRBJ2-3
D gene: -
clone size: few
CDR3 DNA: TGTGCCACCAGTGATCGCAGGGGGGGAGATACGCAGTATTTT
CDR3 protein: CATSDRRGGDTQYF

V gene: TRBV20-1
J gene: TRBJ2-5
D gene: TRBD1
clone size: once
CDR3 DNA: TGCAGCAGCTCGGGACAGAACCATGAGACCCAGTACTTC
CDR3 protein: CSSSGQNHETQYF

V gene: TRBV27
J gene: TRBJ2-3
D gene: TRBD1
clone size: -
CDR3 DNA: TGTGCCAGCGGGAGGACAGGGGAAGATACGCAGTATTTT
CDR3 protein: CASGRTGEDTQYF

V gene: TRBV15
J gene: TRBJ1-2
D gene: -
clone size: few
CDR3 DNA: TGTGCCACCAGCCCTTCGCGGGACGGCTATGGCTACACCTTC
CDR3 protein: CATSPSRDGYGYTF

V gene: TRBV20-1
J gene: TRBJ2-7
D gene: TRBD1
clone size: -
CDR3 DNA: TGCAGTGCCGAACCGGGACAGGGAGTCGAGCAGTACTTC
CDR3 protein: CSAEPGQGVEQYF

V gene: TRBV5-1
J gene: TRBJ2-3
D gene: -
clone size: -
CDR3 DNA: TGCGCCAGCAGGGAGGGGCCTTCTTCCGATACGCAGTATTTT
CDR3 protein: CASREGPSSDTQYF

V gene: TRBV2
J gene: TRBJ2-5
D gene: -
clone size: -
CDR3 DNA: TGTGCCAGCAGCCCCGGGACCCTCGAGACCCAGTACTTC
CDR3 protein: CASSPGTLETQYF

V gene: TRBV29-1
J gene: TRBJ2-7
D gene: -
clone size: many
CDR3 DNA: TGCAGCGTTGTTTCCGGGCTCGGAGGCTACGAGCAGTACTTC
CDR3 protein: CSVVSGLGGYEQYF

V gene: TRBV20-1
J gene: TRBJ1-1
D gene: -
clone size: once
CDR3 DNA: TGCAGTGCTAGTATACAGGGGAACACTGAAGCTTTCTTT
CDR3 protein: CSASIQGNTEAFF

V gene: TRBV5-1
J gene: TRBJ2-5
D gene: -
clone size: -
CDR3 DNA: TGCGCCAGCAGCTTAAATTTCGGGGAGACCCAGTACTTC
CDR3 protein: CASSLNFGETQYF

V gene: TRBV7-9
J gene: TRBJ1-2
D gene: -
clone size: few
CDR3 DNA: TGTGCCAGCAGCCCGGACAGACGGCTCTATGGCTACACCTTC
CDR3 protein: CASSPDRRLYGYTF

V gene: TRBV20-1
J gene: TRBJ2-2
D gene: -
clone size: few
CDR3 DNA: TGCAGTGCGCGACCCCGGGCTCTCACCGGGGAGCTGTTTTTT
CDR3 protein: CSARPRALTGELFF

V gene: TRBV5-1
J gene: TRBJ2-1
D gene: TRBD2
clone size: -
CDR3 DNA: TGCGCCAGCAGCTTGGCTAGCGGGACTTACAATGAGCAGTTCTTC
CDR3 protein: CASSLASGTYNEQFF

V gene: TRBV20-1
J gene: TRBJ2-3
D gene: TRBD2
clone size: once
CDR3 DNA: TGCACAGCGGGGGACACAGATACGCAGTATTTT
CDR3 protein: CTAGDTDTQYF

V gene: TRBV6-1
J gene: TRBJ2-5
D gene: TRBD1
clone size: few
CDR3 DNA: TGTGCCAGCAAAGGACAGGGGGCGCCAGGAGAGACCCAGTACTTC
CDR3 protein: CASKGQGAPGETQYF

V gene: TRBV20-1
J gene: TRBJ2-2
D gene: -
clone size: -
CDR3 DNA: TGCAGTGCAGGGGTACCCCTGAACACCGGGGAGCTGTTTTTT
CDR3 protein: CSAGVPLNTGELFF

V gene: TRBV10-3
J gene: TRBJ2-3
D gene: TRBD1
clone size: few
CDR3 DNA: TGTGCCATCATGGGGGGACAGGGGGGACCCACAGATACGCAGTATTTT
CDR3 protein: CAIMGGQGGPTDTQYF

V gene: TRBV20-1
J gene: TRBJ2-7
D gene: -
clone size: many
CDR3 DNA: TGCAGTGCTAGAGAGGCCAGGGCGGATTACGAGCAGTACTTC
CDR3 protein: CSAREARADYEQYF

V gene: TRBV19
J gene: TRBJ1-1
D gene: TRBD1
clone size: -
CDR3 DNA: TGTGCCAGTAGTACACCGACAGGGTTGGGCACTGAAGCTTTCTTT
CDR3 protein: CASSTPTGLGTEAFF

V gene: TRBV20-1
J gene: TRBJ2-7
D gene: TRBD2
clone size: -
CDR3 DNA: TGCAGTGCTAGAGATCCGTCTAGCGGGCCCTACGAGCAGTACTTC
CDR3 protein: CSARDPSSGPYEQYF

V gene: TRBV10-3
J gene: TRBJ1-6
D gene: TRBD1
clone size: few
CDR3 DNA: TGTGCCATCAGTGAACTCCCCGGGACAGGTTATTCACCCCTCCACTTT
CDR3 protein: CAISELPGTGYSPLHF

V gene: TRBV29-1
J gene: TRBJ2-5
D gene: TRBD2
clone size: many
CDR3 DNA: TGCAGCGTTGCTTGGGGACTAGCGGAAGAGACCCAGTACTTC
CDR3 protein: CSVAWGLAEETQYF

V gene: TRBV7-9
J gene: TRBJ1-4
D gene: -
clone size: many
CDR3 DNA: TGTGCCAGCAGCTTTATGGGGACAACTAATGAAAAACTGTTTTTT
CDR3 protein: CASSFMGTTNEKLFF

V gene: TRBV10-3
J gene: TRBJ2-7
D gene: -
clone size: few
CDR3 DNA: TGTGCCATCAGTGAGCGGGACGACGAGCAGTACTTC
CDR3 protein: CAISERDDEQYF